What follows are 3 T cell receptor beta chains derived from one specimen sequenced in a study of T cells in Graves' hyperthyroidism and ophthalmopathy. Amplification targeted TCR beta CDR3 regions from RNA transcripts. During a first-round RT-PCR of the TCR CDR3, the HTBI primer set was used. TCRdb used MiXCR to reprocess the multiplex PCR reads, holding one entry per CDR3 protein. Of roughly 300,000 distinct CDR3 sequences detected, about 20% appear once; the ten largest clones hold about 49%. The sample was blood. Every receptor here comes from a woman aged 50 to 60 with Graves' hyperthyroidism.

This chain connects TRBV12-3 or TRBV12-4 to TRBJ1-5, with unresolved D. With 1 base removed from V and 1 base from J, the gap between germline ends came to 14 bases. This CDR3 comprises 17 residues. CDR3 nucleotides: TGTGCCAGCAGTTTAGTGACTAGTTCAGCGAGCAATCAGCCCCAGCATTTT. It codes for CASSLVTSSASNQPQHF.

This clonotype came up many times. V usage is TRBV27 and J usage is TRBJ2-7; D is possibly TRBD2 (6 bases). Trimming removed 5 bases from V and 7 bases from J, with 21 bases in between. The CDR3 is 15 residues long. CDR1 MNHEY and CDR2 SMNVEV come from the germline V gene (reference sequence). The CDR3, as DNA: TGTGCCAGCAGTAGTGGGACTTTGGTTCTGGAAGAGCAGTACTTC. Residues: CASSSGTLVLEEQYF.

This clonotype was recorded many times. The chain employs TRBV30 and TRBJ1-1; D remains unclear. CDR3 length: 15 amino acids. V lost 1 base to trimming and J lost 1 base, with 13 bases between them. Germline CDR1 and CDR2: GTSNPN and SVGIG (reference sequence). CDR3 amino acids: CAWSALDAQNTEAFF. The CDR3 DNA sequence: TGTGCCTGGAGTGCCCTCGATGCACAGAACACTGAAGCTTTCTTT. Full variable domain (outside the CDR3, taken from reference TRBV30 and TRBJ1-1): SQTIHQWPATLVQPVGSPLSLECTVEGTSNPNLYWYRQAAGRGLQLLFYSVGIGQISSEVPQNLSASRPQDRQFILSSKKLLLSDSGFYLCAWSALDAQNTEAFFGQGTRLTVV.